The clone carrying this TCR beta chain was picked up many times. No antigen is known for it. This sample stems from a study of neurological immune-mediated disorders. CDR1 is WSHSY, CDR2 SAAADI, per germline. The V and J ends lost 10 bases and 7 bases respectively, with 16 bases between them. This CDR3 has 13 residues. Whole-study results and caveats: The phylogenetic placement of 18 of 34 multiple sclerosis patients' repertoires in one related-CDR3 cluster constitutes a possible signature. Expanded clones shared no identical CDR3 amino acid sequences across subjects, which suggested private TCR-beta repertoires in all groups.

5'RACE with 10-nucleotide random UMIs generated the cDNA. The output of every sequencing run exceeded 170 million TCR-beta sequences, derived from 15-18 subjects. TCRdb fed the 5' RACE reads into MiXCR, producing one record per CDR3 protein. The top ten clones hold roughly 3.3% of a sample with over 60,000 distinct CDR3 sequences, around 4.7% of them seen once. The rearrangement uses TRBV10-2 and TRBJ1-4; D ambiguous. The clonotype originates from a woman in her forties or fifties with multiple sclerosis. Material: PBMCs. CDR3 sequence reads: CATANGVAEKLFF. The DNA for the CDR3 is TGCGCCACCGCTAACGGGGTAGCTGAAAAACTGTTTTTT.